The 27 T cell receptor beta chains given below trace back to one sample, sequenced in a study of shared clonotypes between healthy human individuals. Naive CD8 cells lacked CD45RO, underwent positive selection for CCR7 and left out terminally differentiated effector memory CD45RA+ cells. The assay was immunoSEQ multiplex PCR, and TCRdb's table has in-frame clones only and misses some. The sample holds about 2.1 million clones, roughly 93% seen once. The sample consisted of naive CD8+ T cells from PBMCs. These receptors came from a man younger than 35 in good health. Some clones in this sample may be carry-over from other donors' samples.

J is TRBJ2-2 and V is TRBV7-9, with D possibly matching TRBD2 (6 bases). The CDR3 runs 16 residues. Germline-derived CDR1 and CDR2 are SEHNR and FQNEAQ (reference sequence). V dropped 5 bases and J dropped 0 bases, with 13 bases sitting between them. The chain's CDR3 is CASSSIAESNTGELFF. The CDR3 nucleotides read TGTGCCAGCAGCAGTATAGCGGAGTCGAACACCGGGGAGCTGTTTTTT.

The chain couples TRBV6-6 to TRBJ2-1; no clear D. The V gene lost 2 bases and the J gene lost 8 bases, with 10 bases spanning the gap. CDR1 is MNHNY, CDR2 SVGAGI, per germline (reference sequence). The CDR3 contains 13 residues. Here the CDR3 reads CASSYNSQDEQFF. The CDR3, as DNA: TGTGCCAGCAGTTACAACAGTCAGGATGAGCAGTTCTTC.

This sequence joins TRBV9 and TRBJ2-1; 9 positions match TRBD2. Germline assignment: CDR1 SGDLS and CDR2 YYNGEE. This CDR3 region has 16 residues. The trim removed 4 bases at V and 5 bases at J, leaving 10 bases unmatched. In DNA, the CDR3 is TGTGCCAGCAGCCCTTTTGGACAGCGGGGGGACAATGAGCAGTTCTTC. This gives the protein CASSPFGQRGDNEQFF.

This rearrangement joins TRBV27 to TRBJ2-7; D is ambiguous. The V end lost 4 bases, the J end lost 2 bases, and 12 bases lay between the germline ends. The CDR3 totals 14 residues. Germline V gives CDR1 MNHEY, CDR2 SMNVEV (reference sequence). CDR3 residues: CASSSGGLTYEQYF. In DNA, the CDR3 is TGTGCCAGCAGTTCCGGCGGCCTAACCTACGAGCAGTACTTC.

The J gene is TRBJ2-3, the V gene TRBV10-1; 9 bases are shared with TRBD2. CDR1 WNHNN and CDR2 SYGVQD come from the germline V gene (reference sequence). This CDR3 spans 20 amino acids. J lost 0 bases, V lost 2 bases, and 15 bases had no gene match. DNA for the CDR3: TGCGCCAGCAGTGAGAGGCTAGCGGGACGGGGACCGCTGAGCACAGATACGCAGTATTTT. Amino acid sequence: CASSERLAGRGPLSTDTQYF.

CDR3 amino acids: CASSPHGYTDTQYF. The CDR3 bases are TGTGCCAGCAGCCCACACGGGTACACAGATACGCAGTATTTT. The chain combines TRBV7-7 with TRBJ2-3, with D unclear. The length of the CDR3 is 14 residues. V lost 5 bases and J lost 2, with 11 bases in between. From germline, CDR1 is SSHAT and CDR2 FNYEAQ (reference sequence).

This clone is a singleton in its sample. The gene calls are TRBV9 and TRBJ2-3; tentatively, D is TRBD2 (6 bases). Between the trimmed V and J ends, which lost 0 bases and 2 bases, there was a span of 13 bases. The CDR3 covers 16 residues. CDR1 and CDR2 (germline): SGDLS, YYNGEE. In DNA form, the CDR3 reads TGTGCCAGCAGCGTAGCGGCGGGACCTATCACAGATACGCAGTATTTT. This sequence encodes CASSVAAGPITDTQYF. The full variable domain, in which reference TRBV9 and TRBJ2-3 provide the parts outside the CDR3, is DSGVTQTPKHLITATGQRVTLRCSPRSGDLSVYWYQQSLDQGLQFLIQYYNGEERAKGNILERFSAQQFPDLHSELNLSSLELGDSALYFCASSVAAGPITDTQYFGPGTRLTVL.

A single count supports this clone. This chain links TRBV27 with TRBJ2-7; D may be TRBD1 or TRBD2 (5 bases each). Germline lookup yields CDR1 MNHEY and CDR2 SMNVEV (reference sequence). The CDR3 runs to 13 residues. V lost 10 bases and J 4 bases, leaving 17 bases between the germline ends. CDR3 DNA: TGTGCCACCACGGGGCTCTCCGGATACGAGCAGTACTTC. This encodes CATTGLSGYEQYF.

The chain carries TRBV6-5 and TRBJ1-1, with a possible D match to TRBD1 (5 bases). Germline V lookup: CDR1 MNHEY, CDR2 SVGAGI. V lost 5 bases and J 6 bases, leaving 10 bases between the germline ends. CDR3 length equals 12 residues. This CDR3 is CASSPGTAEAFF. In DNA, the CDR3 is TGTGCCAGCAGTCCAGGGACTGCTGAAGCTTTCTTT.

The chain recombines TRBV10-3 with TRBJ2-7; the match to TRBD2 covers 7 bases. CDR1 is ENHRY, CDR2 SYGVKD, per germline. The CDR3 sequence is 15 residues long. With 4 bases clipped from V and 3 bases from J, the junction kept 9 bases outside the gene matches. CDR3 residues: CAISGGSGGDYEQYF. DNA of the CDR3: TGTGCCATCAGTGGTGGATCGGGAGGCGACTACGAGCAGTACTTC.

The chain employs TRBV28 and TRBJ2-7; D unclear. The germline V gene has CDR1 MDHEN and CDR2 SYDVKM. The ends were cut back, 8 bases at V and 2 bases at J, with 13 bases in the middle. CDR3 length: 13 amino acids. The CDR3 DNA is TGTGCCAGCCGGCCACCAACTACCTACGAGCAGTACTTC. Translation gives CASRPPTTYEQYF.

CDR3 DNA: TGTGCCAGCAGCCGCTACAGGGGGGGAGAGACCCAGTACTTC. This codes for CASSRYRGGETQYF. V usage is TRBV28 and J usage is TRBJ2-5; TRBD1 might be the D (8 bases). Trimming left V 6 bases short and J 4 bases short, with 15 bases between. The CDR3 runs 14 residues. The germline CDR1 and CDR2 sequences are MDHEN and SYDVKM.

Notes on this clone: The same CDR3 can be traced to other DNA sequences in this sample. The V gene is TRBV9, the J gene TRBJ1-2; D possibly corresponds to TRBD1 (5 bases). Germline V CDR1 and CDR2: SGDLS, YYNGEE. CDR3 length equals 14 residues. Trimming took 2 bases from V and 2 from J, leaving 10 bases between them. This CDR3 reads CASSVATANYGYTF. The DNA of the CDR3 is TGTGCCAGCAGCGTGGCGACAGCAAACTATGGCTACACCTTC.

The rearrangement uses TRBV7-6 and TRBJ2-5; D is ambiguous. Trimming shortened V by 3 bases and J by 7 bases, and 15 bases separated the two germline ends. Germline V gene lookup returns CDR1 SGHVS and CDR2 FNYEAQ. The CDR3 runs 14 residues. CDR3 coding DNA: TGTGCCAGCAGCTTCGGACCGGACGCGTGGACCCAGTACTTC. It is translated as CASSFGPDAWTQYF.

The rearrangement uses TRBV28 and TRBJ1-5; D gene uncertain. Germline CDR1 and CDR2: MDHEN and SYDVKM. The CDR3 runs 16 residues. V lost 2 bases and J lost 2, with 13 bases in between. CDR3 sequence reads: CASSLTWGSGNQPQHF. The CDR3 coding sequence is TGTGCCAGCAGTTTAACTTGGGGTAGTGGCAATCAGCCCCAGCATTTT.

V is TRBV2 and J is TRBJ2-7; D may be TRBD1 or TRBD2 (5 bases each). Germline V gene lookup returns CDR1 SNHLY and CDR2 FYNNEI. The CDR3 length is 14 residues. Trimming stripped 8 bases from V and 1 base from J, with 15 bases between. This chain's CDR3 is CASRDPVKSYEQYF. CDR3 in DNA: TGTGCCAGCCGGGACCCAGTAAAATCCTACGAGCAGTACTTC.

As DNA, the CDR3 is TGTGCCAGCAGTCCCCCGCGGGAGTTGCCCGGGGAGCTGTTTTTT. Translated: CASSPPRELPGELFF. V gene TRBV28 combines with J gene TRBJ2-2; TRBD2 matches 7 bases. Germline CDR1 reads MDHEN; CDR2 reads SYDVKM. Trimming at V came to 5 bases and at J to 6 bases, leaving 9 bases not matched to a gene. The length of the CDR3 is 15 residues.

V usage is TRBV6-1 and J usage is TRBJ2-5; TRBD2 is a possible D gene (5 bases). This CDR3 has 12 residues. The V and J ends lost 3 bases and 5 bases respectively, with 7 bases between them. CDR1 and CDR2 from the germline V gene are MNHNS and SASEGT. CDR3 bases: TGTGCCAGCAGTGAGAGGGAGGAGACCCAGTACTTC. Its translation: CASSEREETQYF.

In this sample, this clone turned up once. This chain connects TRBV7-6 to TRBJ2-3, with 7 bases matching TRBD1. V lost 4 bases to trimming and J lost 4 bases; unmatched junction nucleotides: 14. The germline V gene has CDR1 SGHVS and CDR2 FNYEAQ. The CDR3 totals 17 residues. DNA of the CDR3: TGTGCCAGCAGCTCAAGACAGGGCCAAACCCCCCCAGATACGCAGTATTTT. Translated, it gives CASSSRQGQTPPDTQYF.

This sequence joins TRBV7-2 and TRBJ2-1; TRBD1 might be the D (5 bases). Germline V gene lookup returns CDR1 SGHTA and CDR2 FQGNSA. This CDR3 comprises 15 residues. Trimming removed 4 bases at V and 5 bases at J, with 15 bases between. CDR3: CASSSRVGHNNEQFF. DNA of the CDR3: TGTGCCAGCAGCTCCCGGGTGGGGCACAACAATGAGCAGTTCTTC. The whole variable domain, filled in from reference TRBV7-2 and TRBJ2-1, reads GAGVSQSPSNKVTEKGKDVELRCDPISGHTALYWYRQSLGQGLEFLIYFQGNSAPDKSGLPSDRFSAERTGGSVSTLTIQRTQQEDSAVYLCASSSRVGHNNEQFFGPGTRLTVL.

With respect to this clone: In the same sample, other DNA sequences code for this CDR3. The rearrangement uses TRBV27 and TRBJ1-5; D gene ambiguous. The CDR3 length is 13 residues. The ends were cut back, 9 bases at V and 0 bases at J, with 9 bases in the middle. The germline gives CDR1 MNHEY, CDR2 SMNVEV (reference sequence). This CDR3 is CASGFYSNQPQHF. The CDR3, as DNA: TGTGCCAGTGGATTCTATAGCAATCAGCCCCAGCATTTT.

The CDR3 nucleotides are TGTGCCAGCTCACCGGAGGGGGTTACGCAGTATTTT. The encoded protein is CASSPEGVTQYF. V usage is TRBV18 and J usage is TRBJ2-3; D could derive from TRBD1 or TRBD2 (6 bases each). The CDR3 runs to 12 residues. The germline CDR1 and CDR2 sequences are KGHSH and LQKENI. V shed 3 bases and J shed 8 bases, with 9 bases lying between them.

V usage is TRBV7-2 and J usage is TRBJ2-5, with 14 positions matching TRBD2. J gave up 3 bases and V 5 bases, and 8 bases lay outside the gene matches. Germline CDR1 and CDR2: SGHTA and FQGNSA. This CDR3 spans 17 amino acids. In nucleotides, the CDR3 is TGTGCCAGCAGCCCCTACGGGACTAGCGGGAGTGAAGAGACCCAGTACTTC. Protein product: CASSPYGTSGSEETQYF.

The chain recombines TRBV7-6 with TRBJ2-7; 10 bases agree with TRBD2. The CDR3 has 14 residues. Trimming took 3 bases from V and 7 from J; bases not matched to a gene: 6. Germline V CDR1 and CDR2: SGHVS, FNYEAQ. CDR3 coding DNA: TGTGCCAGCAGCTTCGTAGCGGGAGGTAGGGAGCAGTACTTC. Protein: CASSFVAGGREQYF.

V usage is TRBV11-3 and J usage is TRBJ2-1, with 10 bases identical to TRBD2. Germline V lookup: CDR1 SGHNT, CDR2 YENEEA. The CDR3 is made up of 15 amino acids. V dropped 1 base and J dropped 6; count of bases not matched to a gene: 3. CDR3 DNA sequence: TGTGCCAGCAGCTTAGGGCTAGCGGGAGTCAATGAGCAGTTCTTC. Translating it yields CASSLGLAGVNEQFF.

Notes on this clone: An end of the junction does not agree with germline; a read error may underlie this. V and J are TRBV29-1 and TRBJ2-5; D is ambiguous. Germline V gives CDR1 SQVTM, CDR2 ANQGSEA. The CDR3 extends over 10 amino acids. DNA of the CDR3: TGCAGCGCCGAACTGCAACCCCAATACTTC. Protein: CSAELQPQYF.

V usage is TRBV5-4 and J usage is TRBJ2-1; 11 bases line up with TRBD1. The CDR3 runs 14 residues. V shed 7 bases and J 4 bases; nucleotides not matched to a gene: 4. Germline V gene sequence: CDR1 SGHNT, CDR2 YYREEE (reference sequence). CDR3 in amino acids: CASPGTGGYNEQFF. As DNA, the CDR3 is TGTGCCAGCCCCGGGACAGGGGGGTACAATGAGCAGTTCTTC.